The subject of this entry is one T cell receptor (beta chain). These data are taken from a study of technical replicates of blood from a handful of donors. TCRdb's table, derived via immunoSEQ multiplex PCR, lists solely in-frame clones and lacks some. Of tens of thousands of clones detected, roughly 91% appear once; the ten largest clones hold roughly 0.4%. Germline CDR1 and CDR2: MDHEN and SYDVKM. The CDR3 sequence is 17 residues long. V lost 4 bases, J lost 4 bases, and 11 bases stayed unmatched. This receptor was obtained from a human donor in good health. Some clones in this sample may be carry-over from other donors' samples. The sequencing input was T cells isolated from PBMCs. The V call is TRBV28, the J call TRBJ1-3, with TRBD1 identical over 9 bases. The CDR3 loop is CASSSPRDRDRGNTIYF. CDR3 sequence (DNA): TGTGCCAGCAGTTCCCCCCGGGACAGGGATAGAGGAAACACCATATATTTT.